Each of the 11 T cell receptor beta chains below was sequenced from the same sample in a study of cytomegalovirus exposure and HLA in healthy donors. The repertoire was sequenced with immunoSEQ multiplex PCR; TCRdb's copy has only in-frame clones and lacks some. The sample has some 200,000 clones; 65% to 90% are singletons. The specimen was PBMCs. The source of these receptors is a woman in her 30s in good health and CMV-seropositive.

A few counts support this clone. The CDR3 protein is CASSFRDRGNIQYF. The CDR3 region has the DNA TGCGCCAGCAGCTTCCGCGACAGGGGAAACATTCAGTACTTC. The chain combines TRBV5-1 with TRBJ2-4; 8 bases match TRBD1. Germline V lookup: CDR1 SGHRS, CDR2 YFSETQ. The CDR3 has 14 residues. The ends lost 2 bases at V and 6 bases at J; junction bases unmatched: 4.

The rearrangement links TRBV28 to TRBJ2-1; 7 bases agree with TRBD1. Germline V gives CDR1 MDHEN, CDR2 SYDVKM. The CDR3 sequence is 15 residues long. J was trimmed by 11 bases and V by 8 bases; bases with no gene match: 18. The CDR3 region has the DNA TGTGCCAGCGGAGCAGGGGGAATGTTTGTTAGTAAGCAGTTCTTC. This codes for CASGAGGMFVSKQFF.

The rearrangement uses TRBV5-6 and TRBJ1-4, with 7 nucleotides matching TRBD1. CDR1 SGHDT and CDR2 YYEEEE come from the germline V gene. The J segment lost 0 bases and the V segment lost 5 bases, leaving 10 bases of the junction unmatched. The CDR3 spans 17 residues. The CDR3 spells CASSPRGSIPTNEKLFF. The CDR3 nucleotides are TGTGCCAGCAGTCCCAGGGGGTCCATTCCAACTAATGAAAAACTGTTTTTT. Using reference TRBV5-6 and TRBJ1-4 for the parts outside the CDR3, the full variable domain is DAGVTQSPTHLIKTRGQQVTLRCSPKSGHDTVSWYQQALGQGPQFIFQYYEEEERQRGNFPDRFSGHQFPNYSSELNVNALLLGDSALYLCASSPRGSIPTNEKLFFGSGTQLSVL.

The CDR3 sequence is CSVDSSGSYEQYF. CDR3 nucleotides: TGCAGCGTTGATTCGAGCGGGAGCTACGAGCAGTACTTC. V and J are TRBV29-1 and TRBJ2-7; 8 bases align to TRBD2. The germline CDR1 and CDR2 sequences are SQVTM and ANQGSEA. The CDR3 length is 13 residues. The trim removed 3 bases at V and 3 bases at J, leaving 4 bases unmatched.

The V gene is TRBV7-2, the J gene TRBJ2-3, with no clear D. V gave up 1 base and J gave up 6 bases, with 5 bases separating them. CDR1 is SGHTA and CDR2 is FQGNSA in the germline V gene. The CDR3 is 12 amino acids. CDR3 nucleotide sequence: TGTGCCAGCAGCTTAGTATCGGATACGCAGTATTTT. Its translation is CASSLVSDTQYF.

V usage is TRBV7-2 and J usage is TRBJ2-3, with D possibly matching TRBD2 (5 bases). V dropped 5 bases and J dropped 5 bases, with 17 bases sitting between them. Germline V gene sequence: CDR1 SGHTA, CDR2 FQGNSA. The length of the CDR3 is 15 residues. The CDR3 DNA sequence: TGTGCCAGCAGCCCCAGGCGGGCGGGCGGAGATACGCAGTATTTT. The encoded protein is CASSPRRAGGDTQYF.

V gene TRBV30 combines with J gene TRBJ1-1; 9 bases fit TRBD1. CDR3 size: 15 residues. Losses at the gene ends were 0 bases for V and 11 bases for J; bases not matched to a gene: 13. Per the germline V gene, CDR1 is GTSNPN and CDR2 is SVGIG (reference sequence). CDR3 sequence: CAWSVFDRGNIGAFF. CDR3 in DNA: TGTGCCTGGAGTGTTTTCGACAGGGGGAATATCGGGGCTTTCTTT.

This clone occurred a few times. The chain carries TRBV27 and TRBJ1-5; 8 nucleotides agree with TRBD1. CDR3 length: 15 amino acids. The germline CDR1 and CDR2 sequences are MNHEY and SMNVEV (reference sequence). V was pared by 6 bases and J by 2 bases, with 6 bases of the junction left unmatched. The DNA for the CDR3 is TGTGCCAGCAGCCGACAGGGGTCCGGCAATCAGCCCCAGCATTTT. This encodes CASSRQGSGNQPQHF.

This clone was detected once. The chain uses TRBV28 and TRBJ1-5; no clear D. Per the germline V gene, CDR1 is MDHEN and CDR2 is SYDVKM. The V end lost 2 bases, the J end lost 6 bases, and 5 bases lay between the germline ends. The CDR3 spans 12 residues. DNA of the CDR3: TGTGCCAGCAGTTTAGAGGTTCAGCCCCAGCATTTT. It translates to CASSLEVQPQHF. Full variable domain (missing parts from reference TRBV28 and TRBJ1-5): DVKVTQSSRYLVKRTGEKVFLECVQDMDHENMFWYRQDPGLGLRLIYFSYDVKMKEKGDIPEGYSVSREKKERFSLILESASTNQTSMYLCASSLEVQPQHFGDGTRLSIL.

In DNA, the CDR3 is TGTGCCAGCAGCCTGACAGGGGCATTTGGCTACACCTTC. It is translated as CASSLTGAFGYTF. The V gene is TRBV7-3, the J gene TRBJ1-2, with 8 bases lining up with TRBD1. J lost 7 bases, V lost 5 bases, and 6 bases had no gene match. This CDR3 spans 13 amino acids. The V gene's germline CDR1 is SGHTA and CDR2 FQGTGA. Full variable domain (remainder filled in from reference TRBV7-3 and TRBJ1-2): GAGVSQTPSNKVTEKGKYVELRCDPISGHTALYWYRQSLGQGPEFLIYFQGTGAADDSGLPNDRFFAVRPEGSVSTLKIQRTERGDSAVYLCASSLTGAFGYTFGSGTRLTVV.

The rearrangement joins TRBV27 to TRBJ2-2; TRBD2 is a possible D gene (6 bases). From germline, CDR1 is MNHEY and CDR2 SMNVEV (reference sequence). Trimming shortened V by 5 bases and J by 7 bases, and 23 bases separated the two germline ends. The CDR3 consists of 17 residues. CDR3 amino acids: CASSDMVPGAGYGELFF. CDR3 bases: TGTGCCAGCAGTGATATGGTCCCGGGAGCCGGGTACGGGGAGCTGTTTTTT.